This T cell receptor (beta chain) was sequenced in a study of identical twins (dated by TCRdb to about 2016). Study-wide context: To test whether fetal clonotypes persist, the study used deep sequencing on TCR alpha and beta repertoires from monozygotic twins, unrelated adults of various ages, and cord blood. To rule out contamination, replicate twin experiments were performed at different times with different library preparation protocols. Here is what the overall study found, with its caveats: Conclusions relied on cross-sectional statistical analysis, since the same donors could not be followed over many years. Compared with coincidental sharing between unrelated individuals, an excess of low generation-probability sequences was observed among out-of-frame TCR alpha sequences shared between twins. A weaker excess of twin sharing was found in beta out-of-frame sequences because the signal-to-noise ratio was lowered by fewer shared sequences. Invariant T cells such as MAIT and iNKT could partly confound zero-insertion analyses, although diverse VJ usage argued against such confounding for most clonotypes. Abundant cord blood beta clonotypes carried fewer insertions; young adult naive repertoires showed a weaker similar trend, while memory repertoires showed none. In monozygotic twins, out-of-frame TCR alpha sharing was systematically underestimated by recombination models, although the models agreed with sharing between unrelated individuals.

Every donor in the study was a healthy Caucasian. The CDR3 sequence holds 12 residues, the cysteine and phenylalanine included. Only the CDR3 portion is preserved as DNA: 36 bases, with reading frame beginning at the first base. The CDR1 and CDR2 encoded by the germline V gene (reference sequence) are DFQATT and SNEGSKA. V sheds 6 bases and J sheds 9 bases, leaving 17 bases between their ends. As concerns this clonotype: Its antigen is not yet known. Base qualities are not provided; no much larger clone lies one nucleotide away.

The library was built by means of 5' RACE. TCRdb names Illumina HiSeq 2000 as the instrument used. A universal primer binding site was introduced by template switching, and a unique molecular identifier was present in the final cDNA, enabling accurate counting of TCR cDNA molecules. Specific primers in the conserved constant-segment region were used to synthesize first-strand cDNA for TCR alpha and beta chains. To control for contamination, every cDNA library was double barcoded, receiving both a SMART-Mk sample barcode and Illumina barcodes. Two successive PCR steps introduced TruSeq adapter sequences along with Illumina sample barcodes. TCR alpha and beta cDNA libraries were sequenced on the Illumina HiSeq platform with custom primers. As for the authors' bioinformatics: Unique molecular identifiers were extracted from raw reads with MiGEC, and CDR3 positions were determined with MiXCR. For each individual, recombination models were inferred using an EM algorithm with the repgenHMM and IGoR tools. The analysis of shared clonotypes was done with the tcR package in R, with sharing normalized by the product of cloneset sizes. To study raw recombination free of thymic and clonal selection effects, out-of-frame nonproductive sequences were analyzed. The public reads were reprocessed in TCRdb via fastp at Q25 and MiXCR, keeping in-frame beta chains. When rows share a CDR3 protein, they turn into one entry using the most common DNA and genes. TCRdb assigned the V and J calls; the authors' analysis was not used. The sample yields some 1,600,000 distinct CDR3 sequences; under 35% were counted once. Of the sample, about 0.3% falls within the top ten clones.

What was sequenced was cord blood. The receptor comes from a newborn girl in good health. The sequence links TRBV20-1 to TRBJ1-1, with the D gene call left open. In nucleotides, the sequence is TGCAGTGCCGGAACAGTGAAGGATCAAGCTTTCTTT. The encoded protein is CSAGTVKDQAFF.